The source of this T cell receptor (beta chain) is a study of blood T cell repertoires in COVID-19. Study information: In each case, the material was cDNA or gDNA derived from T cells, B-cell-depleted T cells, or PBMCs.

CDR1 is MRHNA, CDR2 SNTAGT, per germline. This CDR3 comprises 14 residues. V was clipped by 7 bases and J by 5 bases, with 17 bases between them. Original processing notes: Amplification with reference gene primers provided the estimates of nucleated cell counts. The protocol was immunoSEQ multiplex PCR, while the TCRdb copy is restricted to in-frame clones and leaves out a portion. D and trimming come from the DNA, and the V and J calls and clone size come from that table. The sample has a few hundred thousand clones; approximately 84% are singletons. The sample taken for sequencing was peripheral blood. This receptor was identified in a woman aged 30 to 39 who had recovered from COVID-19. J is TRBJ1-2 and V is TRBV6-4; no reliable D call. CDR3 loop: CASMDPGVRYGYTF. The CDR3 DNA reads as TGTGCCAGCATGGACCCCGGGGTGCGGTATGGCTACACCTTC.